These 31 T cell receptor beta chains share one sample of origin, sequenced in a study of T cells expressing NK-cell markers (dated by TCRdb to the early 2020s). The method behind the library was 5' RACE. The sample was run on an Illumina HiSeq 2000. TCRdb reprocessed the public reads and reports one entry per CDR3 protein sequence, without DNA. This sample's table carries 400,000 to 500,000 distinct CDR3 sequences. The top ten clones comprise 6% to 8% of the sample. The sample taken for sequencing was blood T cells: a sorted CD56 or NKG2C T cell subset, CD4+ or CD8+ T cells, or bulk PBMC T cells (not recorded which). These receptor sequences come from a woman aged 18-70 years in good health.

The genes are TRBV9 and TRBJ2-3; TCRdb's D call, TRBD1, is unchecked because there is no DNA. CDR1 is SGDLS and CDR2 is YYNGEE in the germline V gene. The CDR3 runs to 14 residues. CDR3 residues: CASSDQGEVDTQYF.

This chain links TRBV11-2 with TRBJ2-3; the TRBD1 assignment by TCRdb is unverifiable without DNA. CDR1 and CDR2 from the germline V gene are SGHAT and FQNNGV. The CDR3 has 16 residues. CDR3 sequence reads: CASSSTSGGPTDTQYF. The full variable domain, with the rest looked up from reference TRBV11-2 and TRBJ2-3, is EAGVAQSPRYKIIEKRQSVAFWCNPISGHATLYWYQQILGQGPKLLIQFQNNGVVDDSQLPKDRFSAERLKGVDSTLKIQPAKLEDSAVYLCASSSTSGGPTDTQYFGPGTRLTVL.

V gene TRBV7-2 combines with J gene TRBJ2-7. The CDR3 is 14 residues long. In germline, CDR1 is SGHTA, CDR2 FQGNSA. The CDR3 spells CASSLGHGPYEQYF.

The J gene is TRBJ2-5, the V gene TRBV20-1. Germline loops: CDR1 DFQATT, CDR2 SNEGSKA (reference sequence). This CDR3 contains 14 residues. CDR3 sequence: CSAGQNWMQETQYF.

This chain links TRBV20-1 with TRBJ2-7; TCRdb outputs TRBD2, but without DNA this stays unchecked. From germline, CDR1 is DFQATT and CDR2 SNEGSKA (reference sequence). This CDR3 contains 15 residues. This CDR3 is CSARETSGSSYEQYF.

The CDR3 protein is CASSYGAVINYGYTF. V usage is TRBV6-2 or TRBV6-3 and J usage is TRBJ1-2. Germline CDR1 and CDR2: MNHEY and SVGEGT. The CDR3 extends over 15 amino acids.

The chain has TRBV9 and TRBJ2-6; as DNA is missing, the TRBD2 call by TCRdb cannot be tested. There are 18 residues in the CDR3. In germline, CDR1 is SGDLS, CDR2 YYNGEE. The CDR3 loop reads CASSSSTSGRTGANVLTF.

The chain couples TRBV15 to TRBJ2-3; there is no DNA to check the TCRdb D call of TRBD1. The CDR3 is 18 amino acids. In germline, CDR1 is LNHNV, CDR2 YYDKDF (reference sequence). This chain's CDR3 is CATSRDLKGQGSADTQYF.

The chain uses TRBV20-1 and TRBJ2-1; the TRBD2 assignment by TCRdb is unverifiable without DNA. From germline, CDR1 is DFQATT and CDR2 SNEGSKA (reference sequence). The CDR3 is 15 residues long. The CDR3 region is CSATGEGGPGNEQFF.

The chain has TRBV20-1 and TRBJ2-7; TCRdb's assignment of TRBD1 cannot be checked, as there is no DNA. This CDR3 region has 16 residues. Germline-derived CDR1 and CDR2 are DFQATT and SNEGSKA (reference sequence). CDR3 in amino acids: CSARAGGDRATYEQYF.

The chain is built from TRBV12-3 or TRBV12-4 and TRBJ2-2; TCRdb reports TRBD2, a call that lacks DNA to check it against. There are 16 residues in the CDR3. This chain's CDR3 is CASSWFLPSGTGELFF.

The chain is built from TRBV20-1 and TRBJ2-1; the D call of TRBD1 rests on TCRdb alone, since no DNA is present to check it. Germline CDR1 and CDR2: DFQATT and SNEGSKA (reference sequence). This CDR3 is built from 16 residues. The CDR3 here is CSASAQGGGSYNEQFF.

This chain links TRBV6-1 with TRBJ2-1; lacking DNA, the TRBD2 call made by TCRdb goes unchecked. The length of the CDR3 is 16 residues. Germline V gives CDR1 MNHNS, CDR2 SASEGT. The CDR3 sequence is CASSEGVGRAYNEQFF.

This chain joins TRBV9 and TRBJ2-2; the D call of TRBD1 rests on TCRdb alone, since no DNA is present to check it. Germline CDR1 SGDLS, CDR2 YYNGEE. This CDR3 is 16 amino acids long. CDR3 region: CASSARTGGGPGELFF.

This chain connects TRBV4-3 to TRBJ2-2. CDR3 length: 16 amino acids. Germline lookup yields CDR1 LGHNA and CDR2 YSLEER. CDR3 sequence: CASSQEPSRGTGELFF.

The V and J genes are TRBV5-1 and TRBJ2-4; no DNA is available, so the TRBD1 call from TCRdb remains unchecked. The CDR3 covers 14 residues. The V gene's germline CDR1 is SGHRS and CDR2 YFSETQ. This CDR3 is CASSLGHRADIQYF.

This chain links TRBV18 with TRBJ2-1. Germline lookup yields CDR1 KGHSH and CDR2 LQKENI. This CDR3 is built from 16 residues. The CDR3 here is CASSPNAGGSYNEQFF.

The chain is built from TRBV12-3 or TRBV12-4 and TRBJ2-7; TCRdb returns TRBD1, unconfirmable since there is no DNA. The CDR3 runs 13 residues. The CDR3 loop reads CASSTGQPYEQYF.

The chain links TRBV3-1 to TRBJ2-2. This CDR3 is 16 amino acids long. CDR1 is LGHDT, CDR2 YNNKEL, per germline (reference sequence). CDR3 region: CASSQVRPANTGELFF.

The chain has TRBV2 and TRBJ2-1; the TRBD1 assignment by TCRdb is unverifiable without DNA. This CDR3 has 15 residues. Germline V gene lookup returns CDR1 SNHLY and CDR2 FYNNEI. The CDR3 reads CASSDLGGSYNEQFF.

This chain uses TRBV7-6 with TRBJ1-4; TCRdb reports TRBD1, a call that lacks DNA to check it against. The CDR3 consists of 16 residues. Germline V gene lookup returns CDR1 SGHVS and CDR2 FNYEAQ. Here the CDR3 reads CASSPGFRATNEKLFF.

The gene calls are TRBV20-1 and TRBJ2-5; TCRdb indicates TRBD2, and absent DNA this call remains unverified. CDR1 and CDR2 from the germline V gene are DFQATT and SNEGSKA (reference sequence). The CDR3 spans 17 residues. The chain's CDR3 is CSASGTSGRAGQETQYF.

The chain couples TRBV6-6 to TRBJ2-2; TCRdb indicates TRBD1, and absent DNA this call remains unverified. This CDR3 spans 13 amino acids. Germline V gives CDR1 MNHNY, CDR2 SVGAGI (reference sequence). The CDR3: CASSSPGGGELFF.

The rearrangement uses TRBV7-2 and TRBJ2-6; TCRdb's assignment of TRBD1 cannot be checked, as there is no DNA. Germline V gene lookup returns CDR1 SGHTA and CDR2 FQGNSA. The CDR3 spans 15 residues. The CDR3 spells CASSLQGVGANVLTF.

The chain combines TRBV7-2 with TRBJ2-7. CDR1 is SGHTA, CDR2 FQGNSA, per germline. This CDR3 has 14 amino acids. The CDR3 reads CASSSRLGTYEQYF.

The rearrangement uses TRBV6-2 or TRBV6-3 and TRBJ1-1; checking the TCRdb D call of TRBD1 is not possible without DNA. There are 12 residues in the CDR3. Germline values: CDR1 MNHEY, CDR2 SVGEGT. CDR3 amino acids: CASETGNTEAFF.

The chain links TRBV20-1 to TRBJ1-2; the TCRdb call, TRBD1, lacks DNA for checking. Germline CDR1 is DFQATT and CDR2 is SNEGSKA (reference sequence). There are 15 residues in the CDR3. The CDR3 loop is CSVRAGTGKGGGYTF.

The chain is built from TRBV30 and TRBJ2-7; the D call of TRBD1 rests on TCRdb alone, since no DNA is present to check it. The CDR3 loop spans 13 amino acids. Per germline, CDR1 GTSNPN and CDR2 SVGIG (reference sequence). Here the CDR3 reads CAWSTGGVYEQYF.

The rearrangement links TRBV7-8 to TRBJ2-1; TCRdb calls TRBD2, which cannot be checked without DNA. This CDR3 spans 16 amino acids. The V gene's germline CDR1 is SGHVS and CDR2 FQNEAQ. CDR3 sequence reads: CASEGGSGGSYNEQFF.

The chain carries TRBV21-1 and TRBJ2-7; TCRdb lists TRBD1, though no DNA is available to test this call. TRBV21-1 is a recognized pseudogene. This CDR3 comprises 16 residues. This CDR3 is CASSKGFSRDGYEQYF.

V is TRBV20-1 and J is TRBJ1-5; with no DNA, the TCRdb D assignment of TRBD1 cannot be verified. This CDR3 has 17 amino acids. CDR1 is DFQATT and CDR2 is SNEGSKA in the germline V gene (reference sequence). The CDR3 is CSASPTQGTLSNQPQHF.